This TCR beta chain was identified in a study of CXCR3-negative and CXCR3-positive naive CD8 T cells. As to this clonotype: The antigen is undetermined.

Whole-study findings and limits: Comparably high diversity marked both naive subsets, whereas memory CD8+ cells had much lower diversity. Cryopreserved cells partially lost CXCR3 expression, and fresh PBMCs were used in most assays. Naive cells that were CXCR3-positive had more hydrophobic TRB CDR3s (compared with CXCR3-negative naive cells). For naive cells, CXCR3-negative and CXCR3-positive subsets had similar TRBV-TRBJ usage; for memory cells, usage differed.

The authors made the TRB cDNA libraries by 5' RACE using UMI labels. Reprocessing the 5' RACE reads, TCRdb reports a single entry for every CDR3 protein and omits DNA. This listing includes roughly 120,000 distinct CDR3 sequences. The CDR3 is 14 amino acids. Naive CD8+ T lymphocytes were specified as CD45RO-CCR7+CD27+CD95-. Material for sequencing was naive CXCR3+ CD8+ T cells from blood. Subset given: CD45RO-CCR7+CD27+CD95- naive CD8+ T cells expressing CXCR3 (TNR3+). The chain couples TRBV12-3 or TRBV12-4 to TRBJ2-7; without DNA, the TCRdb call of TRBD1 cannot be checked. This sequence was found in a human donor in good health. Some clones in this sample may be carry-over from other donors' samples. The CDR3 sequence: CASSSGQAAYEQYF.